These 13 T cell receptor beta chains were sequenced from one sample in a study of T cell responses to AZD1222 COVID-19 vaccine. Sequenced by immunoSEQ multiplex PCR; TCRdb stores in-frame clones only, minus some. The repertoire holds about 130,000 clones, with about nine tenths as singletons. The specimen comprised peripheral blood, sampled on day 0 of AZD1222 vaccination. The receptors shown here come from an adult in good health.

The chain uses TRBV7-2 and TRBJ2-3; D is perhaps TRBD1 (6 bases). Deletions cut 1 base from V and 4 bases from J, with 9 bases between. This CDR3 comprises 14 residues. Germline CDR1 SGHTA, CDR2 FQGNSA. The CDR3 sequence: CASSLGGPSDTQYF. The CDR3 coding sequence is TGTGCCAGCAGCTTAGGGGGGCCGTCAGATACGCAGTATTTT.

The chain combines TRBV4-1 with TRBJ2-2; 7 nucleotides agree with TRBD1. V gave up 4 bases and J gave up 3 bases; unmatched junction bases: 5. Germline CDR1 is MGHRA and CDR2 is YSYEKL. The CDR3 covers 15 residues. The CDR3: CASSPGQTYTGELFF. In DNA form, the CDR3 reads TGCGCCAGCAGCCCGGGACAGACTTACACCGGGGAGCTGTTTTTT.

V usage is TRBV30 and J usage is TRBJ1-6; TRBD1 agrees at 7 bases. The CDR3 sequence is 13 residues long. Unmatched junction bases numbered 5, after V lost 6 bases and J lost 6 bases. CDR1 is GTSNPN, CDR2 SVGIG, per germline (reference sequence). The CDR3 spells CACVGQPNSPLHF. The CDR3 DNA sequence: TGTGCCTGCGTGGGACAGCCTAATTCACCCCTCCACTTT.

The genes are TRBV28 and TRBJ1-3, with 7 bases that match TRBD1. V was clipped by 10 bases and J by 0 bases; unmatched bases: 9. The CDR3 runs 15 residues. CDR1 is MDHEN, CDR2 SYDVKM, per germline. CDR3 DNA: TGTGCCACCCTCAGGGGGTCCAGCTCTGGAAACACCATATATTTT. Protein product: CATLRGSSSGNTIYF.

Only one count was recorded for this clone. The chain employs TRBV6-5 and TRBJ1-6; a weak D match, TRBD1 (5 bases). The CDR3 has 16 amino acids. CDR1 and CDR2 (germline): MNHEY, SVGAGI. Trimming left V 4 bases short and J 5 bases short, with 15 bases between. The CDR3 coding sequence is TGTGCCAGCAGTTCTCTAGCCGGGACCGATAATTCACCCCTCCACTTT. Amino acids: CASSSLAGTDNSPLHF.

The chain links TRBV25-1 to TRBJ1-5; no firm D call. CDR1 is MGHDK, CDR2 SYGVNS, per germline. Trimming cost V 2 bases and J 1 base, with 6 bases left between them. The CDR3 loop spans 14 amino acids. The CDR3 sequence: CASSEEGSNQPQHF. For the CDR3, the DNA is TGTGCCAGCAGTGAAGAAGGAAGCAATCAGCCCCAGCATTTT.

Only one count was recorded for this clone. The rearrangement joins TRBV14 to TRBJ2-2; tentative D call: TRBD1 (5 bases). The CDR3 loop spans 14 amino acids. Germline V lookup: CDR1 SGHDN, CDR2 FVKESK. V was shortened by 1 base and J by 4 bases, with 7 bases between the two germline ends. CDR3 DNA sequence: TGTGCCAGCAGCCAAGGACAGCCCACCGGGGAGCTGTTTTTT. This sequence encodes CASSQGQPTGELFF.

The V gene is TRBV19, the J gene TRBJ1-6; 7 bases are a match to TRBD1. V lost 3 bases to trimming and J lost 8 bases; unmatched junction nucleotides: 10. Germline values: CDR1 LNHDA, CDR2 SQIVND (reference sequence). CDR3 size: 16 residues. CDR3 coding DNA: TGTGCCAGTAGTATCTTCGCCGGACAGGTGTATTCACCCCTCCACTTT. Translating it yields CASSIFAGQVYSPLHF.

This rearrangement joins TRBV4-3 to TRBJ1-4; D remains ambiguous. V was shortened by 0 bases and J by 3 bases, with 11 bases between the two germline ends. The CDR3 extends over 16 amino acids. CDR1 and CDR2 from the germline V gene are LGHNA and YSLEER. CDR3 sequence reads: CASSQDRVRANEKLFF. The CDR3 nucleotides are TGCGCCAGCAGCCAAGATCGGGTCAGAGCTAATGAAAAACTGTTTTTT.

About this clone itself: Other DNA sequences of this sample code for an identical CDR3. V is TRBV6-5 and J is TRBJ1-3; D not certain. V shed 7 bases and J shed 2 bases, with 6 bases lying between them. CDR3 length equals 12 residues. Germline CDR1 reads MNHEY; CDR2 reads SVGAGI. CDR3 in DNA: TGTGCCAGCACAGCGGCTGGAAACACCATATATTTT. It yields the protein CASTAAGNTIYF.

The V and J genes are TRBV14 and TRBJ2-7; TRBD2 is a possible D gene (5 bases). There are 14 residues in the CDR3. The germline gives CDR1 SGHDN, CDR2 FVKESK. V lost 3 bases and J 1 base, leaving 10 bases between the germline ends. The CDR3 sequence: CASSQDFQSYEQYF. The CDR3 region has the DNA TGTGCCAGCAGCCAGGACTTCCAGTCCTACGAGCAGTACTTC.

The rearrangement links TRBV7-9 to TRBJ2-7; maybe TRBD1 (8 bases). The CDR3 spans 14 residues. CDR1 and CDR2 from the germline V gene are SEHNR and FQNEAQ (reference sequence). V was pared by 5 bases and J by 4 bases, with 15 bases between. Written as DNA, the CDR3 is TGTGCCAGCAGCACCACAGGGGGAGGGTACGAGCAGTACTTC. Protein sequence: CASSTTGGGYEQYF.

The rearrangement joins TRBV28 to TRBJ2-7, with D tentatively TRBD2 (6 bases). CDR1 and CDR2 (germline): MDHEN, SYDVKM. The CDR3 totals 14 residues. Trimming shortened V by 6 bases and J by 0 bases, and 12 bases separated the two germline ends. The CDR3 bases are TGTGCCAGCAGACACCGGGGGTCCTCCTACGAGCAGTACTTC. Protein: CASRHRGSSYEQYF.